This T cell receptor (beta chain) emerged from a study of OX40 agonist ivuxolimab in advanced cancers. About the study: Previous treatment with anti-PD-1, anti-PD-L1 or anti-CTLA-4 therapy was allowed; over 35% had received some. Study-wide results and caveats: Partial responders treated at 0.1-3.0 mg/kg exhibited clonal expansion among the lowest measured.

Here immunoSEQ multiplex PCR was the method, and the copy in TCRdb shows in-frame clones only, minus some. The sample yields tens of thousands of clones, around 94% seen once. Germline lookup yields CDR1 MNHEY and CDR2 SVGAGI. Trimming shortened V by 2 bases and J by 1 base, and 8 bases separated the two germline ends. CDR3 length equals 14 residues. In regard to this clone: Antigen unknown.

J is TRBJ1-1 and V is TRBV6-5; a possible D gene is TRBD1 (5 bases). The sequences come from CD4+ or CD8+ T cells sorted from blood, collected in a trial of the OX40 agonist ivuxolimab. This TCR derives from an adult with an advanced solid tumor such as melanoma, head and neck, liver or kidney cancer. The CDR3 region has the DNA TGTGCCAGCAGTTACGGGGCAGCGAACACTGAAGCTTTCTTT. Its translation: CASSYGAANTEAFF.